These T cell receptor beta chains were read from a single sample in a study of PD-L1 blockade in urothelial cancer. The method was immunoSEQ multiplex PCR; TCRdb's version includes in-frame clones alone and lacks a portion of them. Of about 56,000 clones in the sample, 85% to 90% were seen once. This specimen consisted of PBMCs, obtained around atezolizumab (anti-PD-L1) treatment. The source of these receptors is a man between 45 and 60 years old with urothelial cancer. Both conserved end residues are part of each CDR3. Each record gives: V gene, clone size, D gene, J gene, CDR3 DNA, CDR3 protein. A D gene is named only where the DNA matches it firmly. Where a row states a size, it is once, few, many or the class of an expanded clone; other rows omit it.

V: TRBV15; size: -; D: -; J: TRBJ2-3; DNA: TGTGCCACCAGCAGTGGCAGGGTTAGATCCGATACGCAGTATTTT; CDR3: CATSSGRVRSDTQYF
V: TRBV11-2; size: once; D: -; J: TRBJ2-7; DNA: TGTGCCAGCAGCTTCGGCGGTGACTCCTACGAGCAGTACTTC; CDR3: CASSFGGDSYEQYF
V: TRBV27; size: -; D: TRBD2; J: TRBJ2-7; DNA: TGTGCCAGCCAACTAGCGGGAGCTCTCGAGCAGTACTTC; CDR3: CASQLAGALEQYF
V: TRBV19; size: -; D: TRBD1; J: TRBJ2-6; DNA: TGTGCCAGTAGTATTAACCCCCCGGGACAGTGGAGCTCTGGGGCCAACGTCCTGACTTTC; CDR3: CASSINPPGQWSSGANVLTF
V: TRBV5-1; size: once; D: TRBD2; J: TRBJ2-1; DNA: TGCGCCAGCAGCTTGGCCTGGCCTAGCGGGCCTACCTACAATGAGCAGTTCTTC; CDR3: CASSLAWPSGPTYNEQFF
V: TRBV7-6; size: -; D: TRBD1; J: TRBJ2-7; DNA: TGTGCCAGCAGCGGGGGACAGGGGTACGAGCAGTACTTC; CDR3: CASSGGQGYEQYF
V: TRBV5-1; size: -; D: TRBD2; J: TRBJ2-5; DNA: TGCGCCAGCAGCTTGGTAGGACTAGCGGTGGAGACCCAGTACTTC; CDR3: CASSLVGLAVETQYF
V: TRBV28; size: -; D: -; J: TRBJ1-2; DNA: TGTGCCAGCAGTTTAAGAGCGCTCGGCTATGGCTACACCTTC; CDR3: CASSLRALGYGYTF
V: TRBV19; size: once; D: TRBD1; J: TRBJ1-6; DNA: TGTGCCAGTAGCCGGGACAGGGGTGGTTCACCCCTCCACTTT; CDR3: CASSRDRGGSPLHF
V: TRBV2; size: -; D: TRBD1; J: TRBJ2-1; DNA: TGTGCCAGCAGGGGACAGGGAACCCCTGGCAATGAGCAGTTCTTC; CDR3: CASRGQGTPGNEQFF
V: TRBV19; size: once; D: -; J: TRBJ2-1; DNA: TGTGCCAGTAGTATCGGCGTGGGGGCCCCTAGGAATGAGCAGTTCTTC; CDR3: CASSIGVGAPRNEQFF
V: TRBV4-1; size: -; D: -; J: TRBJ2-1; DNA: TGCGCCAGCAGCCCGGCTTGGCGGGGAGGAGGTTACAATGAGCAGTTCTTC; CDR3: CASSPAWRGGGYNEQFF
V: TRBV30; size: once; D: -; J: TRBJ2-7; DNA: TGTGCCTGGAGTGTACAAAGGGGGATCAGGAACGAGCAGTACTTC; CDR3: CAWSVQRGIRNEQYF
V: TRBV18; size: -; D: -; J: TRBJ1-1; DNA: TGTGCCAGCTCACCACCCCCAGGCAGGAACACTGAAGCTTTCTTT; CDR3: CASSPPPGRNTEAFF
V: TRBV19; size: -; D: TRBD1; J: TRBJ1-1; DNA: TGTGCCAGTAGTATGACCCCCGGCACAGGGGGTAAACCTGAAGCTTTCTTT; CDR3: CASSMTPGTGGKPEAFF
V: TRBV27; size: -; D: TRBD2; J: TRBJ2-7; DNA: TGTGCCAGCAGCCTAAGCGGGGGGGCTACCTCCTACGAGCAGTACTTC; CDR3: CASSLSGGATSYEQYF
V: TRBV7-2; size: -; D: -; J: TRBJ2-7; DNA: TGTGCCAGCAGCTTTAGTCCAGCGCGACGACCCCGCGAGCAGTACTTC; CDR3: CASSFSPARRPREQYF
V: TRBV5-4; size: -; D: TRBD1; J: TRBJ2-2; DNA: TGTGCCAGCAGCATAGACAGGGACCATACCGGGGAGCTGTTTTTT; CDR3: CASSIDRDHTGELFF
V: TRBV7-9; size: -; D: TRBD1; J: TRBJ1-4; DNA: TGTGCCAGCAGCCCCGGGGACAGCCCCACAACTAATGAAAAACTGTTTTTT; CDR3: CASSPGDSPTTNEKLFF
V: TRBV30; size: -; D: TRBD2; J: TRBJ2-7; DNA: TGTGCCTGGAGTGTACTAGCGGGAGTTAATCGCGAGCAGTACTTC; CDR3: CAWSVLAGVNREQYF
V: TRBV5-4; size: -; D: -; J: TRBJ1-2; DNA: TGTGCCAGCAGCTTGGATCGCCTTCCAGGCTATGGCTACACCTTC; CDR3: CASSLDRLPGYGYTF
V: TRBV5-6; size: -; D: TRBD1; J: TRBJ2-3; DNA: TGTGCCAGCAGCCTGGGACAGTGGGCAGATACGCAGTATTTT; CDR3: CASSLGQWADTQYF
V: TRBV5-1; size: -; D: -; J: TRBJ2-3; DNA: TGCGCCACCGGAGATGGTCGAAAAACAGATACGCAGTATTTT; CDR3: CATGDGRKTDTQYF
V: TRBV30; size: -; D: TRBD2; J: TRBJ2-1; DNA: TGTGCCTCTCTAGCGGCAAGCTACAATGAGCAGTTCTTC; CDR3: CASLAASYNEQFF
V: TRBV10-1; size: -; D: -; J: TRBJ2-2; DNA: TGCGCCAGCAGAGGGGCCGGGGAGCTGTTTTTT; CDR3: CASRGAGELFF
V: TRBV28; size: -; D: TRBD2; J: TRBJ2-7; DNA: TGTGCCAGCAGTTTATGGGACACCGTAGCGGGCGCCATGGGCTACGAGCAGTACTTC; CDR3: CASSLWDTVAGAMGYEQYF
V: TRBV9; size: -; D: -; J: TRBJ2-5; DNA: TGTGCCAGCAGCCTGTGGGCGGGAAGTCCAGAGACCCAGTACTTC; CDR3: CASSLWAGSPETQYF
V: TRBV15; size: -; D: -; J: TRBJ1-2; DNA: TGTGCCACCAGCAGAGACCCGGGTTCCTACACCTTC; CDR3: CATSRDPGSYTF
V: TRBV2; size: -; D: -; J: TRBJ2-3; DNA: TGTGCCAGCAGTGACGCGGGCGATACGCAGTATTTT; CDR3: CASSDAGDTQYF
V: TRBV18; size: -; D: TRBD2; J: TRBJ2-1; DNA: TGTGCCAGCTCACTCCTGACTAGCGGATACAATGAGCAGTTCTTC; CDR3: CASSLLTSGYNEQFF
V: TRBV7-9; size: -; D: -; J: TRBJ1-1; DNA: TGTGCCAGCAGCCCAGGGGTTACGAACACTGAAGCTTTCTTT; CDR3: CASSPGVTNTEAFF
V: TRBV5-1; size: -; D: -; J: TRBJ2-4; DNA: TGCGCCAGCAGCAACGACAGTCTAGCCAAAAACATTCAGTACTTC; CDR3: CASSNDSLAKNIQYF
V: TRBV2; size: -; D: TRBD1; J: TRBJ2-5; DNA: TGTGCCAGCAGCACGGACAGGGGTCCCGAGACCCAGTACTTC; CDR3: CASSTDRGPETQYF
V: TRBV5-6; size: -; D: -; J: TRBJ2-3; DNA: TGTGCCAGCAGCTTGGAGGTTGGCAGGGGGGCGACAGATACGCAGTATTTT; CDR3: CASSLEVGRGATDTQYF
V: TRBV5-1; size: -; D: TRBD2; J: TRBJ2-5; DNA: TGCGCCAGCACCGTTCCGGGGGGGAAAGAGACCCAGTACTTC; CDR3: CASTVPGGKETQYF
V: TRBV10-2; size: -; D: TRBD1; J: TRBJ1-1; DNA: TGCGCCAGCAGACTGACAGGGCGGAACACTGAAGCTTTCTTT; CDR3: CASRLTGRNTEAFF
V: TRBV18; size: -; D: -; J: TRBJ1-1; DNA: TGTGCCAGCTCCCCCTCCGTCCGGAACACTGAAGCTTTCTTT; CDR3: CASSPSVRNTEAFF
V: TRBV9; size: -; D: -; J: TRBJ2-7; DNA: TGTGCCAGCAGCGCCGAACAGGGTAACGCGCAGTACTTC; CDR3: CASSAEQGNAQYF
V: TRBV4-2; size: -; D: TRBD1; J: TRBJ2-6; DNA: TGTGCCAGCAGCCAGTTCGGGACAGGGACTGGGGCCAACGTCCTGACTTTC; CDR3: CASSQFGTGTGANVLTF
V: TRBV28; size: once; D: -; J: TRBJ1-2; DNA: TGTGCCAGCACCCAGTCGCCGGGCTATGGCTACACCTTC; CDR3: CASTQSPGYGYTF
V: TRBV11-2; size: -; D: -; J: TRBJ2-6; DNA: TGTGCCAGCAGCTTAGGTGTCTCCTCTGGGGCCAACGTCCTGACTTTC; CDR3: CASSLGVSSGANVLTF
V: TRBV28; size: -; D: -; J: TRBJ2-2; DNA: TGTGCCAGCAGTATAACAGGGCTGACGAGGGAGCTGTTTTTT; CDR3: CASSITGLTRELFF
V: TRBV7-9; size: -; D: -; J: TRBJ2-3; DNA: TGTGCCAGCACCCCGACTATAAGTAGCACAGATACGCAGTATTTT; CDR3: CASTPTISSTDTQYF
V: TRBV4-1; size: once; D: TRBD2; J: TRBJ2-5; DNA: TGCGCCAGCAGCCTCGGCGGGAGCGAGACCCAGTACTTC; CDR3: CASSLGGSETQYF
V: TRBV28; size: few; D: -; J: TRBJ1-1; DNA: TGTGCCAGCAGTGGACTTGGGAACACTGAAGCTTTCTTT; CDR3: CASSGLGNTEAFF
V: TRBV5-1; size: -; D: -; J: TRBJ1-1; DNA: TGCGCCAGCAGCCCCGGACGGGAGGGTCCATGGACTGAAGCTTTCTTT; CDR3: CASSPGREGPWTEAFF
V: TRBV28; size: once; D: -; J: TRBJ1-2; DNA: TGTGCCAGCTATTATGATGGCTACACCTTC; CDR3: CASYYDGYTF
V: TRBV30; size: -; D: TRBD1; J: TRBJ1-5; DNA: TGTGCCGCATCCGGGACAGTTAATCAGCCCCAGCATTTT; CDR3: CAASGTVNQPQHF
V: TRBV6-5; size: -; D: TRBD1; J: TRBJ1-1; DNA: TGTGCCAGCAGACCCGGGACAGCGAACACTGAAGCTTTCTTT; CDR3: CASRPGTANTEAFF
V: TRBV6-5; size: -; D: TRBD2; J: TRBJ2-3; DNA: TGTGCCAGCAGAGCCGGGACTAGTTTATATACGCAGTATTTT; CDR3: CASRAGTSLYTQYF
V: TRBV5-1; size: -; D: TRBD2; J: TRBJ2-5; DNA: TGCGCCAGCAGAATCCCGGCTAGCGGGGGAGAGACCCAGTACTTC; CDR3: CASRIPASGGETQYF
V: TRBV28; size: -; D: TRBD1; J: TRBJ1-4; DNA: TGTGCCAGCAGGAGGACAGGGGGCTATTTTGAAAAACTGTTTTTT; CDR3: CASRRTGGYFEKLFF
V: TRBV14; size: -; D: TRBD1; J: TRBJ1-5; DNA: TGTGCCAGCAGCCAGGGGACAGAGAATCAGCCCCAGCATTTT; CDR3: CASSQGTENQPQHF
V: TRBV9; size: few; D: -; J: TRBJ1-1; DNA: TGTGCCAGCAGCGTTGGAGGGAGTGAAGCTTTCTTT; CDR3: CASSVGGSEAFF
V: TRBV6-6; size: few; D: TRBD1; J: TRBJ1-1; DNA: TGTGCCAGCAGTCCAGGGGGGTACCAGAACACTGAAGCTTTCTTT; CDR3: CASSPGGYQNTEAFF